This T cell receptor beta chain emerged from a study of blood T cells in healthy people across ages. Turning to the study itself: Template switching recovered approximately one barcoded beta molecule for every two T cells.

Germline V gene lookup returns CDR1 MNHEY and CDR2 SVGEGT. The CDR3 covers 13 residues. Trimming stripped 7 bases from V and 9 bases from J, with 18 bases between. General study results and limits: From one million sequenced T cells, diversity estimates were lower bounds.

Then a second PCR, running roughly 7 to 11 cycles, was carried out with a sample-barcoded 5' primer and a J-beta primer mix. TCRdb itself ran the 5' RACE reads through MiXCR, one entry per CDR3 protein. The sample has over 750,000 distinct CDR3 sequences; approximately 25% are singletons. As regards this clonotype: Its specificity is unknown.

The donors, all healthy, were Caucasians living in Russia, aged 6 to 90. This sample was also put to use in a study of T cells of mothers and their children. In that study: For related and unrelated pairs alike, thymic selection shapes TCR recombination output similarly.

V and J are TRBV6-2 or TRBV6-3 and TRBJ2-5, with D perhaps assigned TRBD1 or TRBD2 (5 bases each). Sequenced material: blood. The clonotype was recovered from a boy between 10 and 17 years old in good health. This CDR3 is CASNENRDGPQYF. CDR3 bases: TGTGCCAGCAACGAAAACCGGGACGGGCCCCAGTACTTC.